This T cell receptor (beta chain) came from a study of cytomegalovirus exposure and HLA in healthy donors. For the study at large: A prior analysis found 117 million unique TCR beta sequences from roughly 180 million T cells.

13 Jbeta primers and 60 Vbeta primers were used for the PCR. Only in-frame clones appear in the TCRdb table, and some are missing; sequencing was by immunoSEQ multiplex PCR. Of 150,000 or so clones listed, 80% to 90% are singletons. Overall study results and limits: Analyses of presence/absence relied on an assumption of roughly uniform sequencing depth across donors. Most subjects' HLA-A and HLA-B alleles were reportedly predicted from TCR beta sequences.

As regards this clone: The antigen is not known.

This TCR was sampled from a woman between 18 and 29 years old in good health and CMV-seronegative. The sample comprised PBMCs.

CDR3: CASSLDRTDRGQPQHF. The CDR3 coding sequence is TGTGCCAGCAGCTTAGATCGGACGGACAGGGGACAGCCCCAGCATTTT. The V and J genes are TRBV11-3 and TRBJ1-5; 9 bases agree with TRBD1. The CDR3 consists of 16 residues. Germline CDR1 and CDR2: SGHNT and YENEEA. J was trimmed by 7 bases and V by 0 bases; bases with no gene match: 7.